This TCR beta chain was profiled in a study of neurological immune-mediated disorders. Every sequencing run produced over 190 million TCR-beta sequences, and the sequences from any one run covered 15-18 subjects. TCRdb reprocessed the 5' RACE reads with MiXCR, giving one entry per CDR3 protein. The repertoire holds 35,000 to 55,000 distinct CDR3 sequences, roughly 6.3% seen once, with 0.57% in the top ten. V was cut by 5 bases and J by 5 bases, with 10 bases left in between. CDR3 size: 13 residues. Germline V gene sequence: CDR1 SNHLY, CDR2 FYNNEI. This clonotype was detected many times. This clonotype originated in a woman between 35 and 50 years old in good health. Source material: CD4+ T cells from blood. V usage is TRBV2 and J usage is TRBJ2-4; D gene uncertain. CDR3 DNA sequence: TGTGCCAGCAGTCCCCCGGGCGAAAACATTCAGTACTTC. Its protein product is CASSPPGENIQYF.